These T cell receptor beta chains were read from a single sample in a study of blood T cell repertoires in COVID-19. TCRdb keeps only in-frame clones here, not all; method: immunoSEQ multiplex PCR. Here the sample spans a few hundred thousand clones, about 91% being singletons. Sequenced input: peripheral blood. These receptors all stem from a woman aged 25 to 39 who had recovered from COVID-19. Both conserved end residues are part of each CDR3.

CDR3aa: CASRYIDTLYEQYF
len: 14
v_gene: TRBV21-1

CDR3aa: CASSLGQGRNTIYF
len: 14
v_gene: TRBV5-5

CDR3aa: CASSHDSGQASGNTIYF
len: 17
v_gene: TRBV4-1

CDR3aa: CASSSLTSGGAGKSYEQYF
len: 19
v_gene: TRBV28

CDR3aa: CASSPLAQGGTDTQYF
len: 16
v_gene: TRBV3-1/TRBV3-2

CDR3aa: CASSETGEGDQPQHF
len: 15
v_gene: TRBV28

CDR3aa: CASREAGVWGYTF
len: 13
v_gene: TRBV6-1

CDR3aa: CSATDRQGVKDTQYF
len: 15
v_gene: TRBV20-1

CDR3aa: CASSVDTANEKLFF
len: 14
v_gene: TRBV25-1

CDR3aa: CASRIPGQGIYEQYF
len: 15
v_gene: TRBV2

CDR3aa: CASSIDPQFWGYTF
len: 14
v_gene: TRBV19

CDR3aa: CASSFPPLGRDGNYGYTF
len: 18
v_gene: TRBV7-2

CDR3aa: CASRGLAGATDTQYF
len: 15
v_gene: TRBV6-6

CDR3aa: CASSPQGQVGREQYF
len: 15
v_gene: TRBV18

CDR3aa: CASSLWDRGRNEQFF
len: 15
v_gene: TRBV28

CDR3aa: CASSLGTRTGGGENIQYF
len: 18
v_gene: TRBV5-1

CDR3aa: CASSELSGGVRADTQYF
len: 17
v_gene: TRBV25-1

CDR3aa: CASSPDTFGAETQYF
len: 15
v_gene: TRBV2

CDR3aa: CATSRGLGGEQETQYF
len: 16
v_gene: TRBV15

CDR3aa: CSVEGAALSGNTIYF
len: 15
v_gene: TRBV29-1

CDR3aa: CASSVIGGGGTDTQYF
len: 16
v_gene: TRBV6-1

CDR3aa: CASSPGLNTDTQYF
len: 14
v_gene: TRBV5-5

CDR3aa: CASSAGGSGTEAFF
len: 14
v_gene: TRBV28

CDR3aa: CASSGQGGGYTF
len: 12
v_gene: TRBV12-3/TRBV12-4

CDR3aa: CASSKGQTLHEQYF
len: 14
v_gene: TRBV5-4

CDR3aa: CATSYLHEQYF
len: 11
v_gene: TRBV15

CDR3aa: CASSAGTGASPLHF
len: 14
v_gene: TRBV2

CDR3aa: CASSLGWGQETGELFF
len: 16
v_gene: TRBV7-9

CDR3aa: CASSPRQGLSTEAFF
len: 15
v_gene: TRBV27

CDR3aa: CASSRGATNEKLFF
len: 14
v_gene: TRBV14

CDR3aa: CAISADRGHQPQHF
len: 14
v_gene: TRBV10-3

CDR3aa: CASSPWTSGETQYF
len: 14
v_gene: TRBV5-4

CDR3aa: CASVPREGEKLFF
len: 13
v_gene: TRBV6-6

CDR3aa: CASSPRARAQETQYF
len: 15
v_gene: TRBV9

CDR3aa: CASSEGDGEKLFF
len: 13
v_gene: TRBV2

CDR3aa: CASSFPFYYGVYEQYF
len: 16
v_gene: TRBV11-2

CDR3aa: CASSRDRSQDEQYF
len: 14
v_gene: TRBV18

CDR3aa: CASSLTGGNQPQHF
len: 14
v_gene: TRBV6-6

CDR3aa: CSVERGPAGEAFF
len: 13
v_gene: TRBV29-1

CDR3aa: CASSPTATGNGEQYF
len: 15
v_gene: TRBV28

CDR3aa: CASSERRTQGDQFF
len: 14
v_gene: TRBV2

CDR3aa: CASSPTSGGSPIWYF
len: 15
v_gene: TRBV18

CDR3aa: CASSSDREAFF
len: 11
v_gene: TRBV5-1

CDR3aa: CASSKYRGLWYF
len: 12
v_gene: TRBV28

CDR3aa: CASSVGGQNSGNTIYF
len: 16
v_gene: TRBV9